This T cell receptor (beta chain) originates from a study of shared clonotypes between healthy human individuals. CD8 cells regarded as naive lacked CD45RO, were positively chosen for CCR7, and omitted terminally differentiated effector memory CD45RA+ cells. This CDR3 spans 12 amino acids. Looked up from germline, CDR1 is MNHEY and CDR2 is SMNVEV (reference sequence). V dropped 3 bases and J dropped 5 bases, with 8 bases sitting between them. Sequencing used immunoSEQ multiplex PCR; TCRdb keeps in-frame clones, though not all of them. The table lists approximately 2,000,000 clones, around 93% of them singletons.

Input material: naive CD8+ T cells from PBMCs. This TCR derives from a man aged 18-30 years in good health. Some clones in this sample may be carry-over from other donors' samples. This sequence joins TRBV27 and TRBJ2-7; D may be TRBD1 or TRBD2 (5 bases each). As DNA, the CDR3 is TGTGCCAGCAGTTTGGGGACGCACGAGCAGTACTTC. This codes for CASSLGTHEQYF.